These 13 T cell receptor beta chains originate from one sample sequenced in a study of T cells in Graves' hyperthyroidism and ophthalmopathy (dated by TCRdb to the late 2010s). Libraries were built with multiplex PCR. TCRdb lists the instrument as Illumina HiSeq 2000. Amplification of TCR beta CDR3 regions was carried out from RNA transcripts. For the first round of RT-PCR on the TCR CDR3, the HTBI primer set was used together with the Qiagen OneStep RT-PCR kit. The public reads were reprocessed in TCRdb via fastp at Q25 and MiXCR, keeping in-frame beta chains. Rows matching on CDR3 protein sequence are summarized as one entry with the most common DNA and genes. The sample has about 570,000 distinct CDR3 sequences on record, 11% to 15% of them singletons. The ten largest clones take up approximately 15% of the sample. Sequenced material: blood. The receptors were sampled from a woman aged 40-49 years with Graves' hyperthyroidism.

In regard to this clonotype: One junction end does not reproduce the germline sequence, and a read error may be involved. Here the CDR3 reads CATSSRDYFTGELSF. The CDR3 DNA reads TGTGCCACCAGCAGCCGGGACTACTTCACCGGGGAGCTGTCTTTT. The V and J genes are TRBV15 and TRBJ2-2; 7 bases map to TRBD2. The germline gives CDR1 LNHNV, CDR2 YYDKDF (reference sequence). The CDR3 consists of 15 residues.

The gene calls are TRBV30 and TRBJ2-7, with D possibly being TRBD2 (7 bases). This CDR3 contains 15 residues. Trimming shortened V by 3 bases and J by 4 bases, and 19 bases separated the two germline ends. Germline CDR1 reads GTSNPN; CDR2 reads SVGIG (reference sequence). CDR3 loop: CAWSGGPGTIYEQYF. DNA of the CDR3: TGTGCCTGGAGCGGGGGGCCAGGGACAATTTACGAGCAGTACTTC.

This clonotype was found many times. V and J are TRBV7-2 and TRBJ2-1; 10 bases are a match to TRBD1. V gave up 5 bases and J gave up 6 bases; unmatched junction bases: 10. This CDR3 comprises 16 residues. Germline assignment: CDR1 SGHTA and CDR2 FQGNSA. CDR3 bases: TGTGCCAGCAGCCTGCGACAGGGGGCACGCAGCAATGAGCAGTTCTTC. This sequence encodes CASSLRQGARSNEQFF. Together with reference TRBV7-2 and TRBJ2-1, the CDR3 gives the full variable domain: GAGVSQSPSNKVTEKGKDVELRCDPISGHTALYWYRQSLGQGLEFLIYFQGNSAPDKSGLPSDRFSAERTGGSVSTLTIQRTQQEDSAVYLCASSLRQGARSNEQFFGPGTRLTVL.

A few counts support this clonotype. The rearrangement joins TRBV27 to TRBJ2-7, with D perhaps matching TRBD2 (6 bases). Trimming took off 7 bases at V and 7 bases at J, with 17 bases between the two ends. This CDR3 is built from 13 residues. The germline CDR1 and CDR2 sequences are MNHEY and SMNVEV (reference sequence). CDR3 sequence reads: CASTYLGSLEQYF. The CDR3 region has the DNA TGTGCCAGCACCTACCTCGGGAGCTTGGAGCAGTACTTC.

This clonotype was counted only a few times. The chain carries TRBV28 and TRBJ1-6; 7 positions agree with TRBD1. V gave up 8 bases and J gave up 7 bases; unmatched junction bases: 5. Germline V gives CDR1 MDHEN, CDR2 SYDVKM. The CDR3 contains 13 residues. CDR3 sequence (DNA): TGTGCCAGCGCAGGGGGTCCGAATTCACCCCTCCACTTT. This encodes CASAGGPNSPLHF.

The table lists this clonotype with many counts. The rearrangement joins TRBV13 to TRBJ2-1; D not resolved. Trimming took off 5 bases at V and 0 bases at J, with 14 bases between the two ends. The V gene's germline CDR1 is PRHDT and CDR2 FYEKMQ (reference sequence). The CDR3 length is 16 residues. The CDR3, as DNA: TGTGCCAGCAGCCCCGGCGACCTATTCTCCTACAATGAGCAGTTCTTC. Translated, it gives CASSPGDLFSYNEQFF.

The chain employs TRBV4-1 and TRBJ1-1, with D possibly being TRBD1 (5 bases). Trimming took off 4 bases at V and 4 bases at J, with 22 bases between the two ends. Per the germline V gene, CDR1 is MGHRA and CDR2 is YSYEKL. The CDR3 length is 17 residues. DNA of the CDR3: TGCGCCAGCAGCCCAATGCAGGGTTATGGGGTTCGCACTGAAGCTTTCTTT. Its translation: CASSPMQGYGVRTEAFF.

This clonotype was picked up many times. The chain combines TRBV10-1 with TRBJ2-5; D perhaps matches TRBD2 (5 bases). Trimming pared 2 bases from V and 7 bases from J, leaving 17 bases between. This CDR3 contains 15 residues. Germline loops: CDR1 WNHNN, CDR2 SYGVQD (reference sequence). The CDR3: CASSEDPQGRGTQYF. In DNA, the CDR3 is TGCGCCAGCAGTGAGGATCCGCAAGGCCGGGGGACCCAGTACTTC.

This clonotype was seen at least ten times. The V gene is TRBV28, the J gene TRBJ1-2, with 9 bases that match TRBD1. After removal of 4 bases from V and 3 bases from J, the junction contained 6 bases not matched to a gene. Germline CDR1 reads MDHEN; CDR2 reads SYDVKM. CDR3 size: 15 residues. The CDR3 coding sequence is TGTGCCAGCAGTTCTACAGGGGGCGCGGACTATGGCTACACCTTC. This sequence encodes CASSSTGGADYGYTF.

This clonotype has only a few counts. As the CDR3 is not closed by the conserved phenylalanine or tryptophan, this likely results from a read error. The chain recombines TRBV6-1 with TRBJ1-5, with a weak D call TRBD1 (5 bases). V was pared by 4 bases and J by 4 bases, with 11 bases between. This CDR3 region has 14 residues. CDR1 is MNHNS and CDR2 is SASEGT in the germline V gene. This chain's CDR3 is CASSGQRLNQPQHS. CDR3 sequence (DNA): TGTGCCAGCAGTGGACAGCGTTTGAATCAGCCCCAGCATTCT.

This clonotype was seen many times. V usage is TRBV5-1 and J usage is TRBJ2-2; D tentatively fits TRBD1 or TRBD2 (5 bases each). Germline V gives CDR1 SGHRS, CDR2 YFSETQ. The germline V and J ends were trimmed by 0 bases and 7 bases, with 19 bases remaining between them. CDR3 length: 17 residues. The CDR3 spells CASSLAEMRGAGGELFF. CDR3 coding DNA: TGCGCCAGCAGCTTGGCCGAGATGAGGGGCGCAGGCGGGGAGCTGTTTTTT.

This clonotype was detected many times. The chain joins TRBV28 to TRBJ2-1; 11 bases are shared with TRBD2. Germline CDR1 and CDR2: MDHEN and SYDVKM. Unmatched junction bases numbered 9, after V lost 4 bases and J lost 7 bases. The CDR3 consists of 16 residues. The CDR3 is CASSSYPTSGINEQFF. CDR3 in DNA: TGTGCCAGCAGTTCCTACCCGACTAGCGGGATAAATGAGCAGTTCTTC.

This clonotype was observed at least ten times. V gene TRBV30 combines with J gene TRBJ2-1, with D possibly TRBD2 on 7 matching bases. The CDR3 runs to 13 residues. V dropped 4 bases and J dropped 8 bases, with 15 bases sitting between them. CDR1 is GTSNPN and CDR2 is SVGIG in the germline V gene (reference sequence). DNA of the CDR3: TGTGCCTGGACCCGGGGGGCTATCGATGAGCAGTTCTTC. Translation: CAWTRGAIDEQFF.